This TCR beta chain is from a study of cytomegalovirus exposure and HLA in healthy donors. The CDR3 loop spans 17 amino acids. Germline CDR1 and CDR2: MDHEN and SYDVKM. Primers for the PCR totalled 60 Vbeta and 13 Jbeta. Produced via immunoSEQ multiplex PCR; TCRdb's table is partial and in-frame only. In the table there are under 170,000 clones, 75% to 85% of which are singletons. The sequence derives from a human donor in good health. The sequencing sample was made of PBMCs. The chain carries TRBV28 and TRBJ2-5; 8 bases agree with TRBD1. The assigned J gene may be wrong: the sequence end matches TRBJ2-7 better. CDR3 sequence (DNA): TGTGCCAGCAGTTTAACGGGACAGGTAGGAGGTAACTTCGAGCAGTACTTC. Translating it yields CASSLTGQVGGNFEQYF.